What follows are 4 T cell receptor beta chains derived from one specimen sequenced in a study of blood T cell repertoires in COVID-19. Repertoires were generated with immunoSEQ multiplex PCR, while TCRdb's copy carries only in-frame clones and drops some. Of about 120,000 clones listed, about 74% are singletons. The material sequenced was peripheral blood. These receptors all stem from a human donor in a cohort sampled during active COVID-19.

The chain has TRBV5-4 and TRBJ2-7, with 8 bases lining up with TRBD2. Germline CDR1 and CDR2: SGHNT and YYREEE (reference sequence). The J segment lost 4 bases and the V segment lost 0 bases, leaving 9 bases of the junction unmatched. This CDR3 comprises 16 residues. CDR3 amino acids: CASSLAGGRPMYEQYF. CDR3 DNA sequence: TGTGCCAGCAGCTTGGCGGGCGGGAGGCCAATGTACGAGCAGTACTTC.

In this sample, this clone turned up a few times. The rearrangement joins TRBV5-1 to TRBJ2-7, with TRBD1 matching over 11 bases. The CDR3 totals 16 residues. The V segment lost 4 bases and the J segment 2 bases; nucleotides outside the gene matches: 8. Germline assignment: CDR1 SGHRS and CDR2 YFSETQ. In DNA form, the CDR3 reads TGCGCCAGCAGCATGGACCGGGACAGGGGGGCCTACGAGCAGTACTTC. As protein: CASSMDRDRGAYEQYF.

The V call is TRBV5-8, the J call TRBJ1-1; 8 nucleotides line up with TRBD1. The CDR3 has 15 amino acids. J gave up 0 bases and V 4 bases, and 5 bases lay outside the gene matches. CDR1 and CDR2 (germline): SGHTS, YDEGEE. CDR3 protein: CASSRNRGVNTEAFF. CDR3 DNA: TGTGCCAGCAGCAGAAACAGGGGGGTGAACACTGAAGCTTTCTTT.

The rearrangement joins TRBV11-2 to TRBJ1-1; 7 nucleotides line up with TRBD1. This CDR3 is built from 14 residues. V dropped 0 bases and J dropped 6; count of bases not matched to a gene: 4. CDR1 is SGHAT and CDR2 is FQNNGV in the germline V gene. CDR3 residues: CASSLEGQPAEAFF. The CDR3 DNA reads TGTGCCAGCAGCTTAGAGGGACAGCCCGCTGAAGCTTTCTTT.